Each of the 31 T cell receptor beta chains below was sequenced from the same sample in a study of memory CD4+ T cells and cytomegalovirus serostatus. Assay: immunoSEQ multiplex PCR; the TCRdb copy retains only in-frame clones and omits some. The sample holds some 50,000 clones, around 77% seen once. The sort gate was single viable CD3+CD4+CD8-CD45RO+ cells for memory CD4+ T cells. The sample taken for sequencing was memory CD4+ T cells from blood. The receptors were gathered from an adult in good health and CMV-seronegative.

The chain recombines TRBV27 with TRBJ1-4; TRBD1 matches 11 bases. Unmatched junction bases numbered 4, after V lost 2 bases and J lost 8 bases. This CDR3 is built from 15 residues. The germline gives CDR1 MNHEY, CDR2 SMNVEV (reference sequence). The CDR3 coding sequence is TGTGCCAGCAGTTTACGGGACAGGGGGAGAGAAAAACTGTTTTTT. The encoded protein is CASSLRDRGREKLFF.

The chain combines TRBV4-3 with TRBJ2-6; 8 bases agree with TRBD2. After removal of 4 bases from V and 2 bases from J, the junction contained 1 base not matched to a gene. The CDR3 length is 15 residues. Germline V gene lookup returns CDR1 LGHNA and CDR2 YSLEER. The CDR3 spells CASSPGGAGANVLTF. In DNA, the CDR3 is TGCGCCAGCAGCCCGGGGGGGGCTGGGGCCAACGTCCTGACTTTC.

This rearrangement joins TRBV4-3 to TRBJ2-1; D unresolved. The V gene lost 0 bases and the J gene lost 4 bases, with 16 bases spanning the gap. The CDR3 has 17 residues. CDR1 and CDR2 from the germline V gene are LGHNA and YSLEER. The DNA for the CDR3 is TGCGCCAGCAGCCAAGATCCGAGACACCCCACTTACAATGAGCAGTTCTTC. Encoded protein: CASSQDPRHPTYNEQFF.

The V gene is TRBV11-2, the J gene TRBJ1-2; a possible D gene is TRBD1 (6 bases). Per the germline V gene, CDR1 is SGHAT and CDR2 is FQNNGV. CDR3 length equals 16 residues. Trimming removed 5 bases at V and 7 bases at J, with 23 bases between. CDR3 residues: CASSPQTRGAQGGYTF. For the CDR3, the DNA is TGTGCCAGCAGCCCTCAGACGCGGGGGGCACAGGGTGGCTACACCTTC. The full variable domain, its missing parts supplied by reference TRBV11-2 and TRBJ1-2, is EAGVAQSPRYKIIEKRQSVAFWCNPISGHATLYWYQQILGQGPKLLIQFQNNGVVDDSQLPKDRFSAERLKGVDSTLKIQPAKLEDSAVYLCASSPQTRGAQGGYTFGSGTRLTVV.

DNA of the CDR3: TGTGCCAGCAGGACTAGCGGGAGGGCTGGGGAGCAGTACTTC. Residues: CASRTSGRAGEQYF. The chain uses TRBV27 and TRBJ2-7; TRBD2 matches at 14 bases. Trimming cost V 6 bases and J 7 bases; bases outside gene matches: 5. This CDR3 comprises 14 residues. Germline V lookup: CDR1 MNHEY, CDR2 SMNVEV (reference sequence).

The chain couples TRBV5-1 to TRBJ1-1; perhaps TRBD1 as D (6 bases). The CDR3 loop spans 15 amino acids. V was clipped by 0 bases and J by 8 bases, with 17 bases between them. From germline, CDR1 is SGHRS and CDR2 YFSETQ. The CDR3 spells CASSLGGTLLVEAFF. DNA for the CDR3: TGCGCCAGCAGCTTGGGAGGGACATTGTTGGTCGAAGCTTTCTTT.

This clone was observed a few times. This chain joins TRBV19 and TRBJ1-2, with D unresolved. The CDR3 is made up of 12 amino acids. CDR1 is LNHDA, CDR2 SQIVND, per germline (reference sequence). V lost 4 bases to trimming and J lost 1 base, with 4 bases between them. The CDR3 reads CASSTLNYGYTF. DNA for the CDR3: TGTGCCAGTAGTACCCTTAACTATGGCTACACCTTC.

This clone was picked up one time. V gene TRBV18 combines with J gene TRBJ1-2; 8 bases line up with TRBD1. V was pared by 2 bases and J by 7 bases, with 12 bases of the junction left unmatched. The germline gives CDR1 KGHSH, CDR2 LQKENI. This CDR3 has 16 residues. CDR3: CASSPNPAGGAGGYTF. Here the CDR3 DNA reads TGTGCCAGCTCACCAAACCCGGCAGGGGGCGCGGGTGGCTACACCTTC.

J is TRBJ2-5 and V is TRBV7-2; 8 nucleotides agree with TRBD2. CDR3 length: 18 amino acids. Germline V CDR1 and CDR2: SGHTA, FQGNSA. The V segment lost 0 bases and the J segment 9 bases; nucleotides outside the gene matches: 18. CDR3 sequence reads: CASSLAGVAGSYGASQYF. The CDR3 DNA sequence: TGTGCCAGCAGCTTAGCCGGGGTAGCGGGGAGCTATGGGGCGTCCCAGTACTTC.

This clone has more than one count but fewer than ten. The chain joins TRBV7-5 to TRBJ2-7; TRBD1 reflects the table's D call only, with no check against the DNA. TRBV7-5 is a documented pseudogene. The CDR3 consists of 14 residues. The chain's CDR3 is CARVLGTGFYEQYF. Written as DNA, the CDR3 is TGTGCCAGAGTTCTCGGGACAGGGTTTTACGAGCAGTACTTC.

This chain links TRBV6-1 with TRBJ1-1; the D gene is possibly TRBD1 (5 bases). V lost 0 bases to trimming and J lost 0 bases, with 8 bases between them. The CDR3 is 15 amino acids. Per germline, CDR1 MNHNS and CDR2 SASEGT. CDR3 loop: CASSEARGMNTEAFF. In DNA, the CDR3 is TGTGCCAGCAGTGAAGCAAGGGGAATGAACACTGAAGCTTTCTTT.

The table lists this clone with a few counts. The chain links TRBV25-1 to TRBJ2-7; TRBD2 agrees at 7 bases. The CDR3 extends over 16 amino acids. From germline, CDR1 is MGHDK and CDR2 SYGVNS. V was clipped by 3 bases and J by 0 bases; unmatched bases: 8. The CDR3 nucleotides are TGTGCCAGCAGTGACTTCGGGGGGATCAGCTCCTACGAGCAGTACTTC. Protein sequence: CASSDFGGISSYEQYF.

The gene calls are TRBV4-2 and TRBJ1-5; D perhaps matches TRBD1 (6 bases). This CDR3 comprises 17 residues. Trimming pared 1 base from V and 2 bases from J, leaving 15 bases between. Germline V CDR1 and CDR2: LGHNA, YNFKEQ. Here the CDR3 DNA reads TGTGCCAGCAGCCAAGTTTCAGGGGTAGGGGGCAATCAGCCCCAGCATTTT. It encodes CASSQVSGVGGNQPQHF.

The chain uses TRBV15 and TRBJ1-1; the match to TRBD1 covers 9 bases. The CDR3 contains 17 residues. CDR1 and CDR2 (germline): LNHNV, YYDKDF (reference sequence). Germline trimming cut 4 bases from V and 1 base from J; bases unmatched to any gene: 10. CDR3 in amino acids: CATSTLPGTGTNTEAFF. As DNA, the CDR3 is TGTGCCACCAGCACCTTACCCGGGACAGGGACGAACACTGAAGCTTTCTTT.

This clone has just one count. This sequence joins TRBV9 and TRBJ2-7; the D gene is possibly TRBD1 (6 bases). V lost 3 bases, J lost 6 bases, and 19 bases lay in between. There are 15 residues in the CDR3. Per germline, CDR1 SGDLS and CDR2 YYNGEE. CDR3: CASSGLTNRVAEQYF. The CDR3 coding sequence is TGTGCCAGCAGCGGACTTACTAACAGGGTCGCCGAGCAGTACTTC.

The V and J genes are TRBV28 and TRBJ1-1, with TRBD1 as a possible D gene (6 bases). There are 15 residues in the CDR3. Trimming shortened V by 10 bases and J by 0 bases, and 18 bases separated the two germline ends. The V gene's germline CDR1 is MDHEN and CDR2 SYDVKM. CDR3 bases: TGTGCCACCATGACAGGAACAGACATGAACACTGAAGCTTTCTTT. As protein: CATMTGTDMNTEAFF.

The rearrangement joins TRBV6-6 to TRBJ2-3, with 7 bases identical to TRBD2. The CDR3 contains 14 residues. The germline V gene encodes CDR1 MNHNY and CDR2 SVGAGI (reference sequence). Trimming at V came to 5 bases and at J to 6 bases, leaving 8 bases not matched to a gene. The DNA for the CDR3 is TGTGCCAGCAGTCCCCGGGGAGGGCGGGATACGCAGTATTTT. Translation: CASSPRGGRDTQYF.

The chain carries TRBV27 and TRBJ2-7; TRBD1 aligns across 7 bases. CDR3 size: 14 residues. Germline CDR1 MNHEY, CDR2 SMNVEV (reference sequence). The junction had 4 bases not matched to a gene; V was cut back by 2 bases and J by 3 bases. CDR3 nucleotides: TGTGCCAGCAGTTTAGGACAGGCAATCTACGAGCAGTACTTC. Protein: CASSLGQAIYEQYF.

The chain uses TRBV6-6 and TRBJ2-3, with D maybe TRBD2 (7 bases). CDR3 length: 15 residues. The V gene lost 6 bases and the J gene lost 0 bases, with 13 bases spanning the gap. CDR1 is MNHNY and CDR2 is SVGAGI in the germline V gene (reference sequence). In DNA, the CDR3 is TGTGCCAGCAGCTTCCGCGGGGGCAGCACAGATACGCAGTATTTT. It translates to CASSFRGGSTDTQYF.

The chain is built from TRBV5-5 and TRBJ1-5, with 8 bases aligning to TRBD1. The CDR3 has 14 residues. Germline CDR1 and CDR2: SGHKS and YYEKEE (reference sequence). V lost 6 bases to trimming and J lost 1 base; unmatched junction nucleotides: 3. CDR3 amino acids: CASNRQGSNQPQHF. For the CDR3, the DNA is TGTGCCAGCAATCGACAGGGGAGCAATCAGCCCCAGCATTTT.

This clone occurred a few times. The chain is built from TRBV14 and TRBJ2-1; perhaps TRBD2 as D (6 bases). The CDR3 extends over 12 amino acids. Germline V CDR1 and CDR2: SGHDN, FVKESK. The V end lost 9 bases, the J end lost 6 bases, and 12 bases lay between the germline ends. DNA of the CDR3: TGTGCCAGTCGGAGGGGACGCAATGAGCAGTTCTTC. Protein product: CASRRGRNEQFF.

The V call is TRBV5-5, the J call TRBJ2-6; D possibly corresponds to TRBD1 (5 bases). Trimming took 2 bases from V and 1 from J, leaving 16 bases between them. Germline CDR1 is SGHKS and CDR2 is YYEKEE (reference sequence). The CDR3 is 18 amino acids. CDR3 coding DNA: TGTGCCAGCAGCTTATTCAGGGCGCCCCCATCTGGGGCCAACGTCCTGACTTTC. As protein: CASSLFRAPPSGANVLTF.

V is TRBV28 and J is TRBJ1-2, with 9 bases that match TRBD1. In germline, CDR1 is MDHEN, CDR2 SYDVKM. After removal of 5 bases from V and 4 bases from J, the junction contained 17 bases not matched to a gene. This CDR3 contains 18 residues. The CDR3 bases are TGTGCCAGCAGTCCGACAACAGGGGGCTTCCAGGAATTCTATGGCTACACCTTC. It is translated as CASSPTTGGFQEFYGYTF.

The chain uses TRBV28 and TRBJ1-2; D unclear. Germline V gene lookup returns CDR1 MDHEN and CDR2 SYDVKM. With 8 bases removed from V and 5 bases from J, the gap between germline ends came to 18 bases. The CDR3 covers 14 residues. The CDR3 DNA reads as TGTGCCAGCCACAGCCCCAATTCGAGGTATGGCTACACCTTC. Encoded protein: CASHSPNSRYGYTF.

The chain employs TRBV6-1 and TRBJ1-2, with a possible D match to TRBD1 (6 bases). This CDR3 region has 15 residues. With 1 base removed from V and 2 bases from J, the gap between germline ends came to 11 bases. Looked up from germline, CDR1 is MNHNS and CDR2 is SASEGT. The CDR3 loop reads CASSEEAGENYGYTF. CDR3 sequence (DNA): TGTGCCAGCAGTGAAGAGGCAGGGGAGAACTATGGCTACACCTTC.

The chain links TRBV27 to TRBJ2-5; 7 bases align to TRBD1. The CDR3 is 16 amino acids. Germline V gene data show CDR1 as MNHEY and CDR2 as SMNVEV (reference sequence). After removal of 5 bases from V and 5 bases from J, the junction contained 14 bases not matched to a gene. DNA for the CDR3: TGTGCCAGCAGTCCTACTACGACAGGGTATCAGGAGACCCAGTACTTC. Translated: CASSPTTTGYQETQYF.

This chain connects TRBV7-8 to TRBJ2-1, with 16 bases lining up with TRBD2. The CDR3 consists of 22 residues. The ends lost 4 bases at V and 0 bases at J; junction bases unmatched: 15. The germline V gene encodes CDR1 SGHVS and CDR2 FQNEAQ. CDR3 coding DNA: TGTGCCAGCAGCTACCCGCTAGGGGGACTAGCGGGGGGGCTTAGCTCCTACAATGAGCAGTTCTTC. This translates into CASSYPLGGLAGGLSSYNEQFF.

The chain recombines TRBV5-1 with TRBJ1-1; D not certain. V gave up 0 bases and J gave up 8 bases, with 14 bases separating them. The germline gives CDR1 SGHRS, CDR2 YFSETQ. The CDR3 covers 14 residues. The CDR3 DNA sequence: TGCGCCAGCAGCTTGGTGGCGAGTAGTAACGAAGCTTTCTTT. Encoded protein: CASSLVASSNEAFF.

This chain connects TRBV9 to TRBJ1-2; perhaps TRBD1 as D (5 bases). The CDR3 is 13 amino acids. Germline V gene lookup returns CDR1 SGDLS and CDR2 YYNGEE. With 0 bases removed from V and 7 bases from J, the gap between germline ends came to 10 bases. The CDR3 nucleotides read TGTGCCAGCAGCGTAGGAGGGGAGGCTGGCTACACCTTC. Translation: CASSVGGEAGYTF.

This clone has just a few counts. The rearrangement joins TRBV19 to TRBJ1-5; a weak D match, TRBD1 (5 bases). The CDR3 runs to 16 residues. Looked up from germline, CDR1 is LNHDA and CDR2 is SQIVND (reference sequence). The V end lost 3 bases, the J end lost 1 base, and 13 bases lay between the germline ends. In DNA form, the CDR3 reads TGTGCCAGTAGTATGGGAGGGGTGGCCAGCAATCAGCCCCAGCATTTT. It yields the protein CASSMGGVASNQPQHF. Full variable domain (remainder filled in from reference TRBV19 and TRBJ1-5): DGGITQSPKYLFRKEGQNVTLSCEQNLNHDAMYWYRQDPGQGLRLIYYSQIVNDFQKGDIAEGYSVSREKKESFPLTVTSAQKNPTAFYLCASSMGGVASNQPQHFGDGTRLSIL.

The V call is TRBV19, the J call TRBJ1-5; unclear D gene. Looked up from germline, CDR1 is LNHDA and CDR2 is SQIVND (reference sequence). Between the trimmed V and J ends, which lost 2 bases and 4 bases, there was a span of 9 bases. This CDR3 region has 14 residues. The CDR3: CASSIRSANQPQHF. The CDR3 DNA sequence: TGTGCCAGTAGTATAAGGTCAGCTAATCAGCCCCAGCATTTT.